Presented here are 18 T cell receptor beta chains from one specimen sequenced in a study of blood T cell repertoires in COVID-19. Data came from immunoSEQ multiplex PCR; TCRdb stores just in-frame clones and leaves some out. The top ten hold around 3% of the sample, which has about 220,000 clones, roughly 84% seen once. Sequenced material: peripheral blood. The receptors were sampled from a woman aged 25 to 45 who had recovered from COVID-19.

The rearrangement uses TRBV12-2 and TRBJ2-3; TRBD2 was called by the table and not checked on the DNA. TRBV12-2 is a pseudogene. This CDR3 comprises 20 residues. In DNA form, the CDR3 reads TGTGCAAGTCGCTTAGAGAGGAGGACCGGGCACCATACTAGCACAGATACGCAGTATTTT. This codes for CASRLERRTGHHTSTDTQYF.

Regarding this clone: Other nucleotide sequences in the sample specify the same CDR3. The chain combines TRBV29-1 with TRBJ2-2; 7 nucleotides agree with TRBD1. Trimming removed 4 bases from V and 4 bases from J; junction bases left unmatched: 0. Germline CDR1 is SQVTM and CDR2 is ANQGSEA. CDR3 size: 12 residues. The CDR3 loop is CSVAGGTGELFF. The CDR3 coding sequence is TGCAGCGTTGCAGGGGGCACCGGGGAGCTGTTTTTT.

The CDR3 here is CASSQVYPGQGNEQFF. The CDR3 coding sequence is TGTGCCAGCAGCCAAGTATACCCGGGACAGGGCAATGAGCAGTTCTTC. The chain joins TRBV3-1 (or the pseudogene TRBV3-2) to TRBJ2-1; TRBD1 matches 9 bases. The CDR3 is made up of 16 amino acids. With V trimmed by 1 base and J by 6 bases, 7 bases remained unmatched. Germline V lookup: CDR1 LGHDT, CDR2 YNNKEL (reference sequence).

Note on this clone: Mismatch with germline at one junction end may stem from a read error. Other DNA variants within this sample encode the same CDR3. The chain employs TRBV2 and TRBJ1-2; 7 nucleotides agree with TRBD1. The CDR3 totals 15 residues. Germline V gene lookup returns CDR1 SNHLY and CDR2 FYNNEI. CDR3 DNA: TGTGCTAGCAGTGTAAACAGGGGAGCCAACTATGGCTACACCTTC. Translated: CASSVNRGANYGYTF.

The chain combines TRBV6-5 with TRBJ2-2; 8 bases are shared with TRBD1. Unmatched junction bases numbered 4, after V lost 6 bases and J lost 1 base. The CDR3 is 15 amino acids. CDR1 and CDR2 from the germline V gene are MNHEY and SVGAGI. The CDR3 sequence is CASSQDRGNTGELFF. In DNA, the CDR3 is TGTGCCAGCAGCCAAGACAGGGGGAACACCGGGGAGCTGTTTTTT.

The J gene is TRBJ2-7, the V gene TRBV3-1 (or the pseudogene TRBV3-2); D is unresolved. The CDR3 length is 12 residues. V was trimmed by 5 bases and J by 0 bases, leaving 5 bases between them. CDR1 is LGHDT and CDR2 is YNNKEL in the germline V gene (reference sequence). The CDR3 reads CASSYSSYEQYF. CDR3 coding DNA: TGTGCCAGCAGCTATAGCTCCTACGAGCAGTACTTC.

The chain's CDR3 is CASSRGLLYSDTQYF. CDR3 nucleotides: TGTGCCAGCAGCCGCGGACTATTATATTCAGATACGCAGTATTTT. The V gene is TRBV3-1 (or the pseudogene TRBV3-2), the J gene TRBJ2-3; D is perhaps TRBD2 (6 bases). Germline assignment: CDR1 LGHDT and CDR2 YNNKEL (reference sequence). Trimming removed 4 bases from V and 4 bases from J, with 15 bases in between. CDR3 length: 15 residues.

CDR3 residues: CASSQWAGDSTGELFF. As DNA, the CDR3 is TGTGCCAGCAGCCAATGGGCAGGGGATTCCACCGGGGAGCTGTTTTTT. V gene TRBV4-2 combines with J gene TRBJ2-2; D might be TRBD1 (6 bases). V was pared by 2 bases and J by 4 bases, with 14 bases between. Germline lookup yields CDR1 LGHNA and CDR2 YNFKEQ. The CDR3 is 16 amino acids.

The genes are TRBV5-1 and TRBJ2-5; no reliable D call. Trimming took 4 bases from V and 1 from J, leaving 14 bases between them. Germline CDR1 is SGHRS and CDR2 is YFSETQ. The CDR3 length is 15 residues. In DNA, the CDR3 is TGCGCCAGCAGCCCAAACATGGCAAGCCAAGAGACCCAGTACTTC. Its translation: CASSPNMASQETQYF. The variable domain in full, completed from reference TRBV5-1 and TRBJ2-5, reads KAGVTQTPRYLIKTRGQQVTLSCSPISGHRSVSWYQQTPGQGLQFLFEYFSETQRNKGNFPGRFSGRQFSNSRSEMNVSTLELGDSALYLCASSPNMASQETQYFGPGTRLLVL.

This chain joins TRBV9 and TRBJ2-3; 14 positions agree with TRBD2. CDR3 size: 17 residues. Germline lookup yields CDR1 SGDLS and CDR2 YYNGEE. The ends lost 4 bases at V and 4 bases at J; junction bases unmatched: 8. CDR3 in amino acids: CASSPHPGLAGADTQYF. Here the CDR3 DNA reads TGTGCCAGCAGCCCCCACCCGGGACTAGCGGGAGCAGATACGCAGTATTTT.

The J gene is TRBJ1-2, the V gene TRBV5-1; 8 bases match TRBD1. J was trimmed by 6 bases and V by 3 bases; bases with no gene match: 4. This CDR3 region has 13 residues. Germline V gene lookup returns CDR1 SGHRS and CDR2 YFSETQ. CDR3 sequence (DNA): TGCGCCAGCAGCTCCGAGACAGGGGATGGCTACACCTTC. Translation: CASSSETGDGYTF.

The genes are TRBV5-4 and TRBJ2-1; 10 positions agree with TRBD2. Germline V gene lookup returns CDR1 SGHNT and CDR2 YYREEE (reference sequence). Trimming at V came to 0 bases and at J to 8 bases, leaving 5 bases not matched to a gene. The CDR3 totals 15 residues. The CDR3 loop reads CASSLGGSGRYEQFF. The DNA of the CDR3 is TGTGCCAGCAGCTTGGGAGGTAGCGGGAGGTATGAGCAGTTCTTC.

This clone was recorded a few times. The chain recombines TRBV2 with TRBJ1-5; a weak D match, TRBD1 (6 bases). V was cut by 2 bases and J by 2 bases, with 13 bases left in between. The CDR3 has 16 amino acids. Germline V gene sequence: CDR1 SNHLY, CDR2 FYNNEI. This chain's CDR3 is CASSESGVRGNQPQHF. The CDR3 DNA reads TGTGCCAGCAGTGAATCAGGGGTGAGGGGCAATCAGCCCCAGCATTTT.

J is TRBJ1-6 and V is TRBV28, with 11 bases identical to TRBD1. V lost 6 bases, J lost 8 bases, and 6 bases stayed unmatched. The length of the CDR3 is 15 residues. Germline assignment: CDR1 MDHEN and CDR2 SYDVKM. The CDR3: CASRSRTGGDSPLHF. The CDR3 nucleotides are TGTGCCAGCAGGAGTCGGACAGGGGGCGATTCACCCCTCCACTTT.

CDR3: CATSLQQAGGNEQFF. As DNA, the CDR3 is TGTGCCACCAGCCTCCAACAGGCAGGGGGCAATGAGCAGTTCTTC. The rearrangement joins TRBV24-1 to TRBJ2-1; 7 bases are shared with TRBD1. Per germline, CDR1 KGHDR and CDR2 SFDVKD. V dropped 7 bases and J dropped 6; count of bases not matched to a gene: 11. CDR3 length: 15 residues.

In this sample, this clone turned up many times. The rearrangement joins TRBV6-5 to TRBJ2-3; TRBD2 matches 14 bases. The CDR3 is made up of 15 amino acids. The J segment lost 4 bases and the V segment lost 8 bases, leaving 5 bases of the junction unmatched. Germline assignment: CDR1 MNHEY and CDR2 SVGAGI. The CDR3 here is CASAPGLAGADTQYF. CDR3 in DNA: TGTGCCAGCGCCCCGGGACTAGCGGGAGCAGATACGCAGTATTTT.

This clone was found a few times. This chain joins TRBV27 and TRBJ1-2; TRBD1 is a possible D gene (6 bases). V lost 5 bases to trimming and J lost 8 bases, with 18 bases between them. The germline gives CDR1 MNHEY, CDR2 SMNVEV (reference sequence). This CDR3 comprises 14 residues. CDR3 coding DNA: TGTGCCAGCAGTCTCACTCGACAGGTGGCAGGCTACACCTTC. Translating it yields CASSLTRQVAGYTF.

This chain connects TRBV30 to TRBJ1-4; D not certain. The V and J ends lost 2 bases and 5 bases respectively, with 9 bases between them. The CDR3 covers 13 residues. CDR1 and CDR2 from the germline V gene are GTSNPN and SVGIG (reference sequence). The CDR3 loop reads CAWSKTQNEKLFF. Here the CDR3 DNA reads TGTGCCTGGAGTAAGACTCAGAATGAAAAACTGTTTTTT.